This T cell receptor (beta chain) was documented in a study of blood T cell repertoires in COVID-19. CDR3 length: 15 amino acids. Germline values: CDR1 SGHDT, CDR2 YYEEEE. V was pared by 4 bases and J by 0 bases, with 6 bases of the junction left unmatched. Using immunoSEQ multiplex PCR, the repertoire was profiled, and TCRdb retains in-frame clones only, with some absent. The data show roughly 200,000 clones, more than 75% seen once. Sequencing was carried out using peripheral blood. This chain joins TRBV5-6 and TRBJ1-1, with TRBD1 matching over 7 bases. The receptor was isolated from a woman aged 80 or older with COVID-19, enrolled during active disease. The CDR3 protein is CASSLGQTMNTEAFF. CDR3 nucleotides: TGTGCCAGCAGCCTGGGACAGACAATGAACACTGAAGCTTTCTTT.